This is a list of T cell receptor beta chains from one sample in a study of cytomegalovirus exposure and HLA in healthy donors. Using immunoSEQ multiplex PCR, the repertoire was profiled, and TCRdb retains in-frame clones only, with some absent. The sample comprises 150,000 to 200,000 clones, around 78% of which are singletons, and roughly 0.99% rests with the top ten. Sequenced input: PBMCs. Receptors were obtained from a woman aged 40-49 years in good health and CMV-seronegative. CDR3s include the opening cysteine and the closing phenylalanine or tryptophan. The D gene is left open where the match is weak. Size is omitted from some rows. Given values are once, few, many or a class for expanded clones.

D gene: NA; V gene: TRBV4-1; clone size: NA; J gene: TRBJ2-3; CDR3 DNA: TGCGCCAGCAGCCAAGATATTCGGGATACGCAGTATTTT; CDR3 protein: CASSQDIRDTQYF
D gene: TRBD1; V gene: TRBV4-2; clone size: NA; J gene: TRBJ1-4; CDR3 DNA: TGTGCCAGCAGCCCAGACAGGGGCGGAAGTGAAAAACTGTTTTTT; CDR3 protein: CASSPDRGGSEKLFF
D gene: NA; V gene: TRBV4-2; clone size: NA; J gene: TRBJ1-1; CDR3 DNA: TGTGCCAGCAGCCAAGATAGGAGGGAAGCTTTCTTT; CDR3 protein: CASSQDRREAFF
D gene: TRBD2; V gene: TRBV14; clone size: NA; J gene: TRBJ2-7; CDR3 DNA: TGTGCCAGCAGCCAACACCTAGCGGGATTAACCGAGCAGTACTTC; CDR3 protein: CASSQHLAGLTEQYF
D gene: TRBD2; V gene: TRBV12-5; clone size: NA; J gene: TRBJ2-5; CDR3 DNA: TGTGCTAGTGGTGAGCGGGAGGCCAAAGAGACCCAGTACTTC; CDR3 protein: CASGEREAKETQYF
D gene: TRBD1; V gene: TRBV28; clone size: NA; J gene: TRBJ1-2; CDR3 DNA: TGTGCCAGCAGTTTAGGGACAGGGAGGGATCTTGGCTACACCTTC; CDR3 protein: CASSLGTGRDLGYTF
D gene: TRBD1; V gene: TRBV7-3; clone size: NA; J gene: TRBJ1-3; CDR3 DNA: TGTGCCAGCAGCTTAAATAAGGGGGCCGCCATATATTTT; CDR3 protein: CASSLNKGAAIYF
D gene: TRBD2; V gene: TRBV2; clone size: few; J gene: TRBJ2-7; CDR3 DNA: TGTGCCAGCAGTCGCATAGCGGGGGGCCCGGCCGAGCAGTACTTC; CDR3 protein: CASSRIAGGPAEQYF
D gene: NA; V gene: TRBV13; clone size: few; J gene: TRBJ1-1; CDR3 DNA: TGTGCCAGCAGTCTGGACCAGGGGAACACTGAAGCTTTCTTT; CDR3 protein: CASSLDQGNTEAFF
D gene: TRBD1; V gene: TRBV6-5; clone size: NA; J gene: TRBJ1-1; CDR3 DNA: TGTGCCACCTTGACAGGGGCCACTGAAGCTTTCTTT; CDR3 protein: CATLTGATEAFF
D gene: TRBD1; V gene: TRBV18; clone size: NA; J gene: TRBJ2-1; CDR3 DNA: TGTGCCAGCTCACCACTCACAGGGGGCATTAATGAGCAGTTCTTC; CDR3 protein: CASSPLTGGINEQFF
D gene: NA; V gene: TRBV13; clone size: NA; J gene: TRBJ2-7; CDR3 DNA: TGTGCCAGCAGCCCTAGAGTTGGAGACGAGCAGTACTTC; CDR3 protein: CASSPRVGDEQYF
D gene: NA; V gene: TRBV6-1; clone size: NA; J gene: TRBJ2-7; CDR3 DNA: TGTGCCAGCACCGAAGGGAGGAGCTCCTACGAGCAGTACTTC; CDR3 protein: CASTEGRSSYEQYF
D gene: NA; V gene: TRBV7-2; clone size: NA; J gene: TRBJ2-7; CDR3 DNA: TGTGCCAGCAGCTTAGGAAGCCGGACTGATACCTACGAGCAGTACTTC; CDR3 protein: CASSLGSRTDTYEQYF
D gene: NA; V gene: TRBV10-3; clone size: NA; J gene: TRBJ1-3; CDR3 DNA: TGTGCCGCCAAGCCGGGGAGGGGAAACACCATATATTTT; CDR3 protein: CAAKPGRGNTIYF
D gene: NA; V gene: TRBV5-4; clone size: NA; J gene: TRBJ2-5; CDR3 DNA: TGTGCCAGCAGCCCCCAGGGAGGCCCGACCCGGGTAGAGACCCAGTACTTC; CDR3 protein: CASSPQGGPTRVETQYF
D gene: TRBD1; V gene: TRBV13; clone size: few; J gene: TRBJ1-1; CDR3 DNA: TGTGCCAGCAGCTTACGACAGGGTCTCGGAGCTTTCTTT; CDR3 protein: CASSLRQGLGAFF
D gene: NA; V gene: TRBV11-3; clone size: NA; J gene: TRBJ2-2; CDR3 DNA: TGTGCCAGCAGCGGATCAGGGGTTGACACCGGGGAGCTGTTTTTT; CDR3 protein: CASSGSGVDTGELFF
D gene: NA; V gene: TRBV5-1; clone size: NA; J gene: TRBJ2-3; CDR3 DNA: TGCGCCAGCAGTTATAGCACAGATACGCAGTATTTT; CDR3 protein: CASSYSTDTQYF
D gene: NA; V gene: TRBV5-1; clone size: NA; J gene: TRBJ2-1; CDR3 DNA: TGCGCCAGCAGCTGGGGGGACAGCTACAATGAGCAGTTCTTC; CDR3 protein: CASSWGDSYNEQFF
D gene: NA; V gene: TRBV5-1; clone size: NA; J gene: TRBJ1-1; CDR3 DNA: TGCGCCAGCAGCTTGGAGCAGAACACTGAAGCTTTCTTT; CDR3 protein: CASSLEQNTEAFF
D gene: NA; V gene: TRBV2; clone size: NA; J gene: TRBJ2-3; CDR3 DNA: TGTGCCAGCAGTGAAATGGGACTCATCACAGATACGCAGTATTTT; CDR3 protein: CASSEMGLITDTQYF
D gene: NA; V gene: TRBV5-6; clone size: few; J gene: TRBJ2-1; CDR3 DNA: TGTGCCAGCAGCTCAGGCGGGGGCAGCTCCTACAATGAGCAGTTCTTC; CDR3 protein: CASSSGGGSSYNEQFF
D gene: TRBD1; V gene: TRBV5-1; clone size: NA; J gene: TRBJ2-6; CDR3 DNA: TGCGCCAGCAGCTTGGGGGACAGTGGGGCCAACGTCCTGACTTTC; CDR3 protein: CASSLGDSGANVLTF
D gene: NA; V gene: TRBV30; clone size: once; J gene: TRBJ2-7; CDR3 DNA: TGTGCCTGGAACAAGGCTAGCGCGACGTACGAGCAGTACTTC; CDR3 protein: CAWNKASATYEQYF
D gene: TRBD1; V gene: TRBV7-9; clone size: NA; J gene: TRBJ2-5; CDR3 DNA: TGTGCCAGCAGCTTGGCGGGACAGGGAGCAGAGACCCAGTACTTC; CDR3 protein: CASSLAGQGAETQYF
D gene: TRBD2; V gene: TRBV5-1; clone size: few; J gene: TRBJ2-2; CDR3 DNA: TGCGCCAGCAGCCCTTCGGCGGGAGGGCATATCACCGGGGAGCTGTTTTTT; CDR3 protein: CASSPSAGGHITGELFF
D gene: NA; V gene: TRBV14; clone size: NA; J gene: TRBJ2-1; CDR3 DNA: TGTGCCAGCAGCCACGTCGCAAGTACTACAAATGAGCAGTTCTTC; CDR3 protein: CASSHVASTTNEQFF
D gene: TRBD1; V gene: TRBV5-6; clone size: NA; J gene: TRBJ1-4; CDR3 DNA: TGTGCCAGCAGCTCAGATGTCGGGACAGGGTACAAAAAACTGTTTTTT; CDR3 protein: CASSSDVGTGYKKLFF
D gene: TRBD1; V gene: TRBV19; clone size: once; J gene: TRBJ1-5; CDR3 DNA: TGTGCCAGTAGTCTTGGAGGGGGCGCAGATCAGCCCCAGCATTTT; CDR3 protein: CASSLGGGADQPQHF
D gene: TRBD1; V gene: TRBV4-2; clone size: NA; J gene: TRBJ2-5; CDR3 DNA: TGTGCCAGCAGCCACTGGACAGGGTCAAAGGGATCGGAGACCCAGTACTTC; CDR3 protein: CASSHWTGSKGSETQYF
D gene: NA; V gene: TRBV18; clone size: NA; J gene: TRBJ1-1; CDR3 DNA: TGTGCCAGCTCACCATTGACAGTTAACACTGAAGCTTTCTTT; CDR3 protein: CASSPLTVNTEAFF
D gene: NA; V gene: TRBV9; clone size: NA; J gene: TRBJ2-7; CDR3 DNA: TGTGCCAGCAGCGTAGGGGGGGAATACGAGCAGTACTTC; CDR3 protein: CASSVGGEYEQYF
D gene: NA; V gene: TRBV6-1; clone size: few; J gene: TRBJ1-1; CDR3 DNA: TGTGCCAGCAGTCCCTTGACAGTGAACACTGAAGCTTTCTTT; CDR3 protein: CASSPLTVNTEAFF
D gene: TRBD2; V gene: TRBV27; clone size: few; J gene: TRBJ2-7; CDR3 DNA: TGTGCCAGCATTCCCCTAGCGGGAGGATTTCCCCTACGCGAGCAGTACTTC; CDR3 protein: CASIPLAGGFPLREQYF
D gene: NA; V gene: TRBV11-3; clone size: NA; J gene: TRBJ2-3; CDR3 DNA: TGTGCCAGCAGCTTAGATTTGAGGGGGAGCACAGATACGCAGTATTTT; CDR3 protein: CASSLDLRGSTDTQYF
D gene: NA; V gene: TRBV10-3; clone size: NA; J gene: TRBJ2-1; CDR3 DNA: TGTGCCATCAGTGATTCTTACAATGAGCAGTTCTTC; CDR3 protein: CAISDSYNEQFF
D gene: NA; V gene: TRBV5-6; clone size: NA; J gene: TRBJ2-7; CDR3 DNA: TGTGCCAGCAGCCTCGGGACGGGAGCCTACGAGCAGTACTTC; CDR3 protein: CASSLGTGAYEQYF
D gene: TRBD1; V gene: TRBV11-2; clone size: NA; J gene: TRBJ1-2; CDR3 DNA: TGTGCCAGCAGCTCACTAACCGGGACAGGCCGCGTGGGTGGCTACACCTTC; CDR3 protein: CASSSLTGTGRVGGYTF
D gene: NA; V gene: TRBV5-1; clone size: NA; J gene: TRBJ1-1; CDR3 DNA: TGCGCCAGCAGCTTGGATGGGGGGGCGGTGGACACTGAAGCTTTCTTT; CDR3 protein: CASSLDGGAVDTEAFF
D gene: NA; V gene: TRBV5-1; clone size: NA; J gene: TRBJ1-1; CDR3 DNA: TGCGCCAGCAGCTTGTTGGGGGGAACTGAAGCTTTCTTT; CDR3 protein: CASSLLGGTEAFF
D gene: NA; V gene: TRBV7-2; clone size: NA; J gene: TRBJ1-1; CDR3 DNA: TGTGCCAGCAGCTTCAGAAGGGGCACTGAAGCTTTCTTT; CDR3 protein: CASSFRRGTEAFF
D gene: TRBD2; V gene: TRBV5-1; clone size: NA; J gene: TRBJ2-3; CDR3 DNA: TGCGCCAGCACCCTAGCGGAGCTTAGCACAGATACGCAGTATTTT; CDR3 protein: CASTLAELSTDTQYF
D gene: NA; V gene: TRBV29-1; clone size: NA; J gene: TRBJ2-1; CDR3 DNA: TGCAGCGTTGAACCGGAGGCGAATGAGCAGTTCTTC; CDR3 protein: CSVEPEANEQFF